This T cell receptor (beta chain) was identified during a study of cytomegalovirus exposure and HLA in healthy donors (TCRdb year 2017). Broadly, across the study: An earlier analysis of 550 to 700 of the donors reported 276 Gb of sequence data and more than 90 million unique TCR beta sequences from roughly 180 million T cells. Roughly 320 gigabases of sequencing data and about 92 million unique TCR sequences made up an early release that covered approximately 620 HLA-typed donors. Of the roughly 400 genotyped donors, about 80% fell in the genetic ancestry cluster associated with self-reported Caucasian donors. The study aimed to test whether signatures of past pathogen exposure could be identified by cataloging public T cell receptors. Using immunosequencing, the study profiled T cell repertoires from approximately 700 subjects and related those repertoires to cytomegalovirus serostatus. A separate validation cohort of 100 to 150 different subjects was used in addition to the roughly 670-subject first cohort. To predict cytomegalovirus infection status, the study combined high-throughput TCR immunosequencing, statistical association of individual TCRs with disease status, and machine learning. A later analysis re-analyzed previously published TCR beta repertoires from 600 to 850 donors and added high-resolution HLA genotyping to study TCR occurrence patterns. Rather than drawing on any new phenotypic data, the later analysis identified candidate immune exposures from TCR beta sequences and the way those sequences occurred across donors. An earlier analysis of nearly 600 of the donors applied high-throughput TCR beta sequencing to assess whether each TCR beta V gene segment acted as functional or pseudogenic. Donor age, sex, ethnicity and CMV serostatus were compiled alongside the repertoire data. In a later genetic analysis, genome-wide SNP genotypes for 398 of the 666 donors were used, and that subset was treated as a discovery cohort. All discovery cohort repertoires had been generated using a single sequencing platform. Class I and class II HLA loci were covered by the typing at four-digit resolution. Typing coverage varied by locus: roughly 629-630 donors for A, B, C, DRB1 and DQB1; under 550 for DQA1; around 610 for DPA1; 450 to 480 for DPB1. Roughly five DR-DQ haplotypes were handled as single units for association and clustering, since linkage in the cohort was strong. Among about 400 genotyped donors of the cohort, an average of approximately 200,000 unique TCR beta nucleotide sequences was sequenced per donor, of which roughly 17% were non-productive.

Comments on this clone: Its antigen remains unidentified. One base away there is no much larger clone; base qualities are not given.

Library preparation employed the immunoSEQ multiplex PCR assay. A mixture of 60 forward primers for TCR Vbeta segments and 13 reverse primers for TCR Jbeta segments was used in the multiplex PCR. The CDR3 region of rearranged TCR beta genes was amplified from genomic DNA with a multiplex PCR assay. Amplified TCR beta libraries were sequenced as 87-base-pair reads on the Illumina HiSeq System. The published analysis was carried out like this. In a later analysis, approximately 74 million unique TCR beta chains were counted across the 500 to 700 repertoires, and approximately 11 million of these chains were shared by at least two donors. Raw reads were error-corrected and collapsed into unique sequences with a nearest-neighbor algorithm that merged closely related sequences to remove PCR and sequencing errors. Alignment of CDR3 sequences to IMGT reference sequences was used to assign V, D and J gene segments. Each retained sequence needed at least a six-nucleotide match to both a V gene segment and a J gene segment. A rearrangement counted as productive if the CDR3 had no stop codons and remained in frame with V and J, and every other rearrangement counted as non-productive. CDR3 was defined according to IMGT convention as the region running from the second conserved V-encoded cysteine to the conserved J-encoded phenylalanine. The earlier analysis of 450 to 750 of the donors excluded any sequence lacking an unambiguous match to a single V gene segment. In an earlier analysis of some 590 of the donors, a V segment was called functional when productive rearrangements were above 56.7%, and segregating when the standard deviation between donors exceeded 5%. A statistical classification framework was developed to diagnose cytomegalovirus status using the catalog of TCR beta chain sequences. In a later analysis, V and J genes were assigned by comparing TCR nucleotide sequences against IMGT/GENE-DB human TR gene sequences. Using the TCRdist pipeline, a later analysis assigned CDR3 sequences along with most-parsimonious VDJ recombination scenarios. In a later analysis, each TCR beta chain was defined by its CDR3 amino acid sequence together with its V-gene family, and reads lacking a unique V-gene family were excluded. In a later analysis, 500 to 700 highly shared, low-generation-probability nucleotide sequences were removed to address suspected cross-contamination and a sequencing artifact. In a later analysis, a clonal expansion index for each public chain was calculated from normalized within-repertoire ranks of inferred template counts. A later analysis computed generation probabilities with a VDJ recombination model fitted to out-of-frame rearrangements, and checked the results against IGoR. In a later analysis, hypergeometric tests were used to score TCR-TCR, TCR-HLA and TCR-CMV co-occurrence, with a repertoire-size bias correction applied to TCR pairs. To estimate false discovery rates, a later analysis permuted the HLA or CMV assignments 20 times. In a later analysis, co-occurring TCRs were grouped with DBSCAN, and TCRdist sequence similarity was added when clustering was performed within HLA-allele-positive subsets. For co-occurrence clustering, repertoires with fewer than 30,000 or more than 120,000 public chains were excluded, along with 5 or 6 repertoires with anomalous nucleotide sharing. This is the immuneACCESS table as TCRdb keeps it, with only in-frame sequences that have V and J called. A part of the clones is gone; compared with another copy, unresolved V genes explain less than half, and the rest is unexplained. Clone size and V and J calls were adopted from that table, with D and trimming inferred from the DNA. Across this sample there are 75,000 to 100,000 clones, with around 73% seen only once. More than 3% of the sample belongs to the ten largest clones.

After removal of 3 bases from V and 6 bases from J, the junction retains 4 bases not matched to a gene. The CDR3, from cysteine to phenylalanine, totals 14 residues. Of the read, only the CDR3 DNA is kept; its 42 bases are in frame from base 1. In the germline V gene, CDR1 corresponds to MDHEN and CDR2 to SYDVKM. In total, roughly 670 healthy bone marrow donors made up the cohort. At the time of sampling, every cohort member was nominally healthy, though immune exposures that went unrecorded were likely present. The donor tested CMV seronegative and was one of the 352 seronegative cohort members. A peripheral blood sample was provided by each donor, and peripheral blood mononuclear cells were used for TCR beta sequencing. Genomic DNA extraction from the blood cell samples was performed with the Qiagen DNeasy Blood Extraction Kit. The study at large found these results: A later analysis found that HLA-associated TCR beta chains were more clonally expanded and had lower generation probabilities than equally common non-associated chains. Around 16 rarely observed V segments, including chromosome 9 orphons, were excluded from the earlier analysis of approximately 500 of the donors because counts were too low. In this cohort, only TCR beta chains were sequenced, and detectable features were limited by the absence of alpha or paired-chain data. Most TCR sequences were observed very rarely across donors, whereas some public TCRs were present in many individuals. According to a later genetic analysis, donors in an Asian-associated ancestry cluster had fewer N-insertions in productive TCRs than the approximately 670-donor mean. Immune exposure information for the cohort was limited to CMV serostatus. Specific HLA alleles were associated with over 15,000 TCR beta sequences at a false discovery rate of 0.05 in a later analysis. Assigning TCR associations to individual alleles was difficult when HLA alleles, especially DR and DQ, strongly co-occurred. Sequencing depth was assumed to be roughly uniform across donors in the presence/absence analyses, though that assumption may not hold. The 87-base-pair reads could not distinguish some IMGT-functional V segments, including TRBV6-2 and TRBV6-3, so those segments were excluded. The classifier was reported to diagnose cytomegalovirus status with high specificity and sensitivity in both the original cohort and the validation cohort. According to the authors, the approach could potentially be generalized to other disease states and immunological phenotypes. A further reported finding was that TCR beta sequences accurately predicted the HLA-A and HLA-B alleles for most subjects in the first cohort. A later analysis found that TCR association rates varied across HLA loci, with DRB1 alleles showing the most associated TCRs and HLA-C alleles the fewest. V-gene and J-gene trimming of TCR beta chains was associated with a missense DCLRE1C variant in a later genetic analysis, and the association was replicated in an independent cohort. The sequencing pipeline was judged likely to have produced a cluster of highly shared sequence variants as a technical artifact. Because HLA typing was missing for some donors at each locus, association tests included only the typed subset. According to a later analysis, most CMV-associated TCR beta chains appeared to be HLA-restricted, and the HLA associations seemed to be driven largely by CMV exposure. Three of the identified cytomegalovirus-associated TCR beta chains were confirmed in vitro to be specific for cytomegalovirus antigens. Correlated functional status among segregating V segments might be attributable to linkage disequilibrium, but an unknown experimental factor could not be ruled out. In an earlier analysis of 587 of the donors, most TCR beta V segments appeared in productive rearrangements about 90% or about 30% of the time, broadly matching IMGT annotations. In a later analysis, several top co-occurrence clusters were reported to appear linked to parvovirus B19, influenza, CMV and Epstein-Barr virus. The study gave a list of 150 to 200 TCR beta chains associated with cytomegalovirus.

The sample taken for sequencing was PBMCs. The chain is made from TRBV28 and TRBJ2-7; TRBD2 lines up with 11 middle nucleotides. The sequence was obtained from a man aged 35-49 years in good health and CMV-seronegative. The DNA reads TGTGCCAGCAGTTTTCCTAGCGGGAGGTCCGAGCAGTACTTC. This translates into CASSFPSGRSEQYF. The CDR3, completed at both ends by the reference TRBV28 and TRBJ2-7 genes, gives the full variable domain DVKVTQSSRYLVKRTGEKVFLECVQDMDHENMFWYRQDPGLGLRLIYFSYDVKMKEKGDIPEGYSVSREKKERFSLILESASTNQTSMYLCASSFPSGRSEQYFGPGTRLTVT.